The rows below give T cell receptor beta chains drawn from one sample of a study of T cell changes during pregnancy in multiple sclerosis. Sequenced by immunoSEQ multiplex PCR; TCRdb stores in-frame clones only, minus some. Among about 42,000 clones listed, around four fifths were seen once. The sequenced sample was CD4+ T cells from peripheral blood mononuclear cells, obtained before pregnancy. The receptors here all came from a female donor with multiple sclerosis, enrolled in a pregnancy study. Both conserved end residues are part of each CDR3. The order of the fields is D gene, J gene, clone size, V gene, CDR3 DNA, CDR3 protein. A D gene is named only where the DNA matches it firmly. Some rows have no size entry. The others give once, few or many, or a class for an expanded clone.

D: TRBD2
J: TRBJ2-7
size: NA
V: TRBV12-5
DNA: TGTGCTAGTGGTACCGCTAGCGGATACTACGAGCAGTACTTC
CDR3: CASGTASGYYEQYF

D: TRBD2
J: TRBJ2-7
size: NA
V: TRBV5-1
DNA: TGCGCCAGCAGCTTGGGACTAGCGGGAGGGTTATACGAGCAGTACTTC
CDR3: CASSLGLAGGLYEQYF

D: NA
J: TRBJ1-4
size: few
V: TRBV29-1
DNA: TGCAGCGTTGCGTTTAACAGGGTTGGGATGGGAGAAAAACTGTTTTTT
CDR3: CSVAFNRVGMGEKLFF

D: TRBD1
J: TRBJ1-4
size: NA
V: TRBV29-1
DNA: TGCAGCGTACAGGGGGCGGACGGCTATAATGAAAAACTGTTTTTT
CDR3: CSVQGADGYNEKLFF

D: TRBD1
J: TRBJ2-7
size: once
V: TRBV10-3
DNA: TGTGCCACCAGGACAGGGGAGGAACGCGAGCAGTACTTC
CDR3: CATRTGEEREQYF

D: NA
J: TRBJ1-4
size: NA
V: TRBV19
DNA: TGTGCCAGTAGTATCGTAGCAACTAATGAAAAACTGTTTTTT
CDR3: CASSIVATNEKLFF

D: NA
J: TRBJ2-7
size: once
V: TRBV18
DNA: TGTGCCAGCTCTGGACTCTACGAGCAGTACTTC
CDR3: CASSGLYEQYF

D: TRBD1
J: TRBJ2-7
size: NA
V: TRBV11-3
DNA: TGTGCCAGCAGCCCAGGAGGGACAGGGAGCTCCTACGAGCAGTACTTC
CDR3: CASSPGGTGSSYEQYF

D: TRBD1
J: TRBJ2-1
size: NA
V: TRBV13
DNA: TGTGCCAGCAGCCGCTTAGGCTGGCTGAGGGGGCGAATGAATGAGCAGTTCTTC
CDR3: CASSRLGWLRGRMNEQFF

D: NA
J: TRBJ1-2
size: few
V: TRBV15
DNA: TGTGCCACCAGCAGGGGGGACACAGGAAACTATGGCTACACCTTC
CDR3: CATSRGDTGNYGYTF

D: NA
J: TRBJ1-1
size: NA
V: TRBV11-3
DNA: TGTGCCAGCAGCTTTAGTGGGCTCGAAACTGAAGCTTTCTTT
CDR3: CASSFSGLETEAFF

D: NA
J: TRBJ2-2
size: many
V: TRBV6-5
DNA: TGTGCCAGCAGTAGAGCAGGGGTCAACACCGGGGAGCTGTTTTTT
CDR3: CASSRAGVNTGELFF

D: TRBD2
J: TRBJ2-1
size: NA
V: TRBV6-1
DNA: TGTGCCAGCAGTGAAAGGTTCGGGGGGAACTACAATGAGCAGTTCTTC
CDR3: CASSERFGGNYNEQFF

D: NA
J: TRBJ2-7
size: NA
V: TRBV5-4
DNA: TGTGCCAGCAGCCCCGGAGGGGGGAGGGACGAGCAGTACTTC
CDR3: CASSPGGGRDEQYF

D: TRBD2
J: TRBJ2-7
size: few
V: TRBV6-5
DNA: TGTGCCAGCAGGTCGCTAGCGGGGGCCCTGGGCGAGCAGTACTTC
CDR3: CASRSLAGALGEQYF

D: TRBD1
J: TRBJ1-3
size: NA
V: TRBV5-1
DNA: TGCGCCAGCAGCTCGACAGGGGACTCTGGAAACACCATATATTTT
CDR3: CASSSTGDSGNTIYF

D: TRBD1
J: TRBJ2-5
size: NA
V: TRBV29-1
DNA: TGCAGCGTTGGGACAGGGGGCTCGTGGCAAGAGACCCAGTACTTC
CDR3: CSVGTGGSWQETQYF

D: NA
J: TRBJ1-6
size: NA
V: TRBV5-8
DNA: TGTGCCAGCAGCTTCCATTTCCATACAGGGAATAATTCACCCCTCCACTTT
CDR3: CASSFHFHTGNNSPLHF

D: NA
J: TRBJ1-2
size: NA
V: TRBV6-6
DNA: TGTGCCAGCAGTCCGGTGAGGTCCGGGGGGGGCTACACCTTC
CDR3: CASSPVRSGGGYTF

D: TRBD2
J: TRBJ2-1
size: NA
V: TRBV19
DNA: TGTGCCACCAAACTAGCGGGAGGGCCTTACAATGAGCAGTTCTTC
CDR3: CATKLAGGPYNEQFF

D: NA
J: TRBJ1-2
size: once
V: TRBV6-6
DNA: TGTGCCAGCAGTTACCTCGGGGTCACGGACCCCTATGGCTACACCTTC
CDR3: CASSYLGVTDPYGYTF

D: TRBD2
J: TRBJ2-7
size: few
V: TRBV11-2
DNA: TGTGCCAGCAGCCCCTCAGTTAGACTAGCGGGGACCTACGAGCAGTACTTC
CDR3: CASSPSVRLAGTYEQYF

D: NA
J: TRBJ1-3
size: once
V: TRBV6-6
DNA: TGTGCCAGCAGTCGACAAATCTCTGGAAACACCATATATTTT
CDR3: CASSRQISGNTIYF

D: TRBD1
J: TRBJ2-3
size: NA
V: TRBV19
DNA: TGTGCCAGTAGTTCCGGACAGGGGGGTGATACGCAGTATTTT
CDR3: CASSSGQGGDTQYF

D: NA
J: TRBJ2-7
size: NA
V: TRBV18
DNA: TGTGCCAGCTCCCTCGCCCTCACCCAGGGTAAGGGCGAGCAGTACTTC
CDR3: CASSLALTQGKGEQYF

D: NA
J: TRBJ2-7
size: few
V: TRBV19
DNA: TGTGCCAGTAGGGCGACTGGGCAGGGCGCAGGCGAGCAGTACTTC
CDR3: CASRATGQGAGEQYF

D: NA
J: TRBJ1-5
size: NA
V: TRBV13
DNA: TGTGCCAGCAGCTTAGGGGAGCGCCAGCCCCAGCATTTT
CDR3: CASSLGERQPQHF

D: TRBD1
J: TRBJ1-4
size: NA
V: TRBV19
DNA: TGTGCCAGTTCGTCAAACGCCCCCGGGACAGGGCGCGAAAAACTGTTTTTT
CDR3: CASSSNAPGTGREKLFF

D: NA
J: TRBJ2-7
size: NA
V: TRBV18
DNA: TGTGCCAGCTCATCCGAGACCTACGAGCAGTACTTC
CDR3: CASSSETYEQYF